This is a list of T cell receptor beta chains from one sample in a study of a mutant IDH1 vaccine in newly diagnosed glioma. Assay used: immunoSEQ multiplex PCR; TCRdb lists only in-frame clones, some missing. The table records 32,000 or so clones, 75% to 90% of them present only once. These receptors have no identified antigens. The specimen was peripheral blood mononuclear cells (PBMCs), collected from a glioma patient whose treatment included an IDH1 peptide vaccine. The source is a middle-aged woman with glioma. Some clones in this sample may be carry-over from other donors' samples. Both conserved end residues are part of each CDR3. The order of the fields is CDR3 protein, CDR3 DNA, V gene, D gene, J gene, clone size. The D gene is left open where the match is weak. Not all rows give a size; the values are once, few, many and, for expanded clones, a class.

CDR3aa: CASSLARGSQETQYF
CDR3nt: TGTGCCAGCAGCTTAGCGCGGGGGAGCCAAGAGACCCAGTACTTC
v_gene: TRBV7-6
d_gene: TRBD2
j_gene: TRBJ2-5
abundance: NA

CDR3aa: CASSQGGGLTDTQYF
CDR3nt: TGCGCCAGCAGCCAAGGGGGGGGTTTGACAGATACGCAGTATTTT
v_gene: TRBV4-3
d_gene: TRBD2
j_gene: TRBJ2-3
abundance: NA

CDR3aa: CASSYEGGRGYTF
CDR3nt: TGTGCCAGCAGTTACGAAGGGGGCCGGGGCTACACCTTC
v_gene: TRBV6-5
d_gene: TRBD1
j_gene: TRBJ1-2
abundance: NA

CDR3aa: CASSPGPLTPYEQYF
CDR3nt: TGTGCCAGCAGCCCCGGACCCTTAACCCCTTACGAGCAGTACTTC
v_gene: TRBV5-4
d_gene: NA
j_gene: TRBJ2-7
abundance: NA

CDR3aa: CASSLVITGEQYF
CDR3nt: TGTGCCAGCAGTTTGGTCATTACAGGCGAACAGTACTTC
v_gene: TRBV7-2
d_gene: NA
j_gene: TRBJ2-5
abundance: NA

CDR3aa: CASSTQLTGLNEKLFF
CDR3nt: TGTGCCAGCAGTACCCAGTTGACAGGCTTAAATGAAAAACTGTTTTTT
v_gene: TRBV6-4
d_gene: NA
j_gene: TRBJ1-4
abundance: NA

CDR3aa: CASTFGYQPQHF
CDR3nt: TGTGCCAGCACATTCGGGTATCAGCCCCAGCATTTT
v_gene: TRBV27
d_gene: NA
j_gene: TRBJ1-5
abundance: NA

CDR3aa: CASSPGTGRGGTNEQFF
CDR3nt: TGTGCCAGCAGCCCCGGGACAGGGAGAGGGGGAACTAATGAGCAGTTCTTC
v_gene: TRBV7-2
d_gene: TRBD1
j_gene: TRBJ2-1
abundance: NA

CDR3aa: CASSEARGPGANVLTF
CDR3nt: TGTGCCAGCAGTGAAGCGCGAGGGCCTGGGGCCAACGTCCTGACTTTC
v_gene: TRBV6-1
d_gene: NA
j_gene: TRBJ2-6
abundance: NA

CDR3aa: CASSEGGQTGELFF
CDR3nt: TGTGCCAGCAGTGAGGGCGGACAAACCGGGGAGCTGTTTTTT
v_gene: TRBV6-4
d_gene: NA
j_gene: TRBJ2-2
abundance: NA

CDR3aa: CASSLWGDTQYF
CDR3nt: TGTGCCAGCAGCTTATGGGGGGATACGCAGTATTTT
v_gene: TRBV11-2
d_gene: NA
j_gene: TRBJ2-3
abundance: NA

CDR3aa: CASSPQPFNSPLHF
CDR3nt: TGTGCCAGCAGCCCCCAACCTTTTAATTCACCCCTCCACTTT
v_gene: TRBV5-4
d_gene: NA
j_gene: TRBJ1-6
abundance: NA

CDR3aa: CASSSAGASPETQYF
CDR3nt: TGTGCCAGCAGTTCAGCGGGCGCTTCACCAGAGACCCAGTACTTC
v_gene: TRBV27
d_gene: NA
j_gene: TRBJ2-5
abundance: NA

CDR3aa: CASSESTGGGEQYF
CDR3nt: TGCGCCAGCAGTGAGTCGACGGGGGGCGGCGAGCAGTACTTC
v_gene: TRBV10-2
d_gene: NA
j_gene: TRBJ2-7
abundance: NA

CDR3aa: CASSTQITEPQHF
CDR3nt: TGTGCCAGCAGCACTCAGATTACAGAGCCCCAGCATTTT
v_gene: TRBV7-2
d_gene: NA
j_gene: TRBJ1-5
abundance: once

CDR3aa: CASSDSAGSAGGTDTQYF
CDR3nt: TGTGCCAGCAGTGACTCCGCGGGATCAGCGGGGGGGACAGATACGCAGTATTTT
v_gene: TRBV6-4
d_gene: TRBD2
j_gene: TRBJ2-3
abundance: NA

CDR3aa: CATSRGQSGNTIYF
CDR3nt: TGTGCCACCAGCAGAGGACAGTCTGGAAACACCATATATTTT
v_gene: TRBV15
d_gene: NA
j_gene: TRBJ1-3
abundance: NA

CDR3aa: CASSYGTGGLGNEKLFF
CDR3nt: TGTGCCAGCAGCTACGGGACAGGGGGTCTTGGGAATGAAAAACTGTTTTTT
v_gene: TRBV5-4
d_gene: TRBD1
j_gene: TRBJ1-4
abundance: few

CDR3aa: CASSTSNQANVLTF
CDR3nt: TGTGCCAGTAGTACTAGTAATCAGGCCAACGTCCTGACTTTC
v_gene: TRBV19
d_gene: NA
j_gene: TRBJ2-6
abundance: once

CDR3aa: CASSLWRWENTEAFF
CDR3nt: TGTGCCAGCAGTTTATGGCGGTGGGAGAACACTGAAGCTTTCTTT
v_gene: TRBV28
d_gene: NA
j_gene: TRBJ1-1
abundance: NA

CDR3aa: CASSLVQGNSPLHF
CDR3nt: TGTGCCAGCAGCTTAGTACAGGGTAATTCACCCCTCCACTTT
v_gene: TRBV7-6
d_gene: NA
j_gene: TRBJ1-6
abundance: few

CDR3aa: CASNPILGVGNQPQHF
CDR3nt: TGTGCCAGCAACCCAATTTTGGGGGTAGGTAATCAGCCCCAGCATTTT
v_gene: TRBV28
d_gene: NA
j_gene: TRBJ1-5
abundance: NA

CDR3aa: CASSLSPAGVYEQYF
CDR3nt: TGTGCCAGCAGTTTATCGCCAGCGGGAGTTTACGAGCAGTACTTC
v_gene: TRBV27
d_gene: TRBD2
j_gene: TRBJ2-7
abundance: NA

CDR3aa: CASSEYRGSAHQPQHF
CDR3nt: TGTGCCAGCAGTGAATACCGGGGTTCCGCGCACCAGCCCCAGCATTTT
v_gene: TRBV6-1
d_gene: NA
j_gene: TRBJ1-5
abundance: NA

CDR3aa: CASSPDRGSYGYTF
CDR3nt: TGTGCCAGCTCACCGGATCGGGGCAGCTATGGCTACACCTTC
v_gene: TRBV18
d_gene: NA
j_gene: TRBJ1-2
abundance: NA

CDR3aa: CASSPRGPHEQYF
CDR3nt: TGTGCCAGCAGCCCCCGGGGGCCTCACGAGCAGTACTTC
v_gene: TRBV9
d_gene: NA
j_gene: TRBJ2-7
abundance: NA

CDR3aa: CASSPRGNNEQFF
CDR3nt: TGCGCCAGCAGCCCCCGCGGCAACAATGAGCAGTTCTTC
v_gene: TRBV5-1
d_gene: NA
j_gene: TRBJ2-1
abundance: NA

CDR3aa: CASSQTPSTEAFF
CDR3nt: TGTGCCAGCAGTCAAACGCCCTCTACTGAAGCTTTCTTT
v_gene: TRBV6-6
d_gene: NA
j_gene: TRBJ1-1
abundance: NA

CDR3aa: CASRLTGGASGDPYSGYF
CDR3nt: TGTGCCAGCAGGCTTACCGGGGGGGCCAGCGGGGACCCCTACTCGGGGTACTTC
v_gene: TRBV27
d_gene: TRBD2
j_gene: TRBJ2-5
abundance: NA

CDR3aa: CASSPLQGGELFF
CDR3nt: TGTGCCAGCAGCCCCCTTCAGGGCGGGGAGCTGTTTTTT
v_gene: TRBV7-9
d_gene: NA
j_gene: TRBJ2-2
abundance: NA

CDR3aa: CASSPYREVNTEAFF
CDR3nt: TGTGCCAGCAGTCCTTACAGGGAAGTGAACACTGAAGCTTTCTTT
v_gene: TRBV28
d_gene: NA
j_gene: TRBJ1-1
abundance: NA

CDR3aa: CASSEYGQGDGYTF
CDR3nt: TGTGCCAGCAGTGAATATGGGCAGGGCGATGGCTACACCTTC
v_gene: TRBV6-1
d_gene: NA
j_gene: TRBJ1-2
abundance: NA

CDR3aa: CTSSQDRGAEQYF
CDR3nt: TGCACCAGCAGCCAAGACAGGGGAGCCGAGCAGTACTTC
v_gene: TRBV1
d_gene: NA
j_gene: TRBJ2-7
abundance: NA

CDR3aa: CASSQLQGDNQPQHF
CDR3nt: TGTGCCAGCTCACAACTACAGGGAGACAATCAGCCCCAGCATTTT
v_gene: TRBV18
d_gene: NA
j_gene: TRBJ1-5
abundance: NA

CDR3aa: CASSKTGRSQPQHF
CDR3nt: TGTGCCAGCAGCAAAACCGGCAGGTCTCAGCCCCAGCATTTT
v_gene: TRBV21-1
d_gene: NA
j_gene: TRBJ1-5
abundance: NA

CDR3aa: CASSEARVEWAFF
CDR3nt: TGTGCCAGCAGTGAAGCGCGGGTGGAGTGGGCTTTCTTT
v_gene: TRBV2
d_gene: NA
j_gene: TRBJ1-1
abundance: few

CDR3aa: CASSGTVDGSEAFF
CDR3nt: TGTGCCAGCAGCGGTACCGTAGACGGTAGTGAAGCTTTCTTT
v_gene: TRBV7-9
d_gene: NA
j_gene: TRBJ1-1
abundance: NA

CDR3aa: CASSFLRGRGQAFF
CDR3nt: TGTGCCAGCAGCTTCCTCCGGGGCAGGGGCCAAGCTTTCTTT
v_gene: TRBV7-2
d_gene: NA
j_gene: TRBJ1-1
abundance: once

CDR3aa: CASSALSGGAAGELFF
CDR3nt: TGTGCCAGCAGCGCCCTCAGCGGGGGGGCCGCTGGGGAGCTGTTTTTT
v_gene: TRBV9
d_gene: TRBD2
j_gene: TRBJ2-2
abundance: NA

CDR3aa: CASSPTGTASYEQYF
CDR3nt: TGTGCCAGCTCACCGACAGGGACGGCGTCCTACGAGCAGTACTTC
v_gene: TRBV18
d_gene: TRBD1
j_gene: TRBJ2-7
abundance: NA